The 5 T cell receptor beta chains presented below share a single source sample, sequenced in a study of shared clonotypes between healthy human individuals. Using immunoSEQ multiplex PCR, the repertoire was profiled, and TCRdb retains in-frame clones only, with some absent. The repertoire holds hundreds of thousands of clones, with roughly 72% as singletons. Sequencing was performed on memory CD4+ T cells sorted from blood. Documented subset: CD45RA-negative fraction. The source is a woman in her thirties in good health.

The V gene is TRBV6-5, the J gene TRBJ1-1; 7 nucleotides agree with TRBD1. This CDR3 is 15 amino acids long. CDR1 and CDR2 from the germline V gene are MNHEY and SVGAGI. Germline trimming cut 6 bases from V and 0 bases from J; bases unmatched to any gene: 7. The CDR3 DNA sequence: TGTGCCAGCAGCACCCAAGGGGGCGTGAACACTGAAGCTTTCTTT. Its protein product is CASSTQGGVNTEAFF.

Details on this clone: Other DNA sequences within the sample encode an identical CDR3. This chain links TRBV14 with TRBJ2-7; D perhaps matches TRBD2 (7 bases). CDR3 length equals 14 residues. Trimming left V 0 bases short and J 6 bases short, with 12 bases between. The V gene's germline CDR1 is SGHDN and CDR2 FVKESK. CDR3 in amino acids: CASSQDWEGGEQYF. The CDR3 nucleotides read TGTGCCAGCAGCCAAGATTGGGAGGGGGGCGAGCAGTACTTC.

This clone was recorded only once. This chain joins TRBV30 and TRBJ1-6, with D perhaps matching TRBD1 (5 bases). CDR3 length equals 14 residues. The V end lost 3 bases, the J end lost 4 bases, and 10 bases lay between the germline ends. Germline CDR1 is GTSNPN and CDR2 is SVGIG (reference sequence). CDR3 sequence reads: CAWRGPGYNSPLHF. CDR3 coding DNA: TGTGCCTGGAGGGGACCAGGATATAATTCACCCCTCCACTTT.

The CDR3 bases are TGTGCCAGCGGATTAGTTGGGAACACCGGGGAGCTGTTTTTT. Its translation: CASGLVGNTGELFF. This chain connects TRBV28 to TRBJ2-2; D gene ambiguous. Germline V lookup: CDR1 MDHEN, CDR2 SYDVKM. V was clipped by 8 bases and J by 1 base, with 11 bases between them. This CDR3 comprises 14 residues. Drawing the rest from reference TRBV28 and TRBJ2-2, the complete variable domain is DVKVTQSSRYLVKRTGEKVFLECVQDMDHENMFWYRQDPGLGLRLIYFSYDVKMKEKGDIPEGYSVSREKKERFSLILESASTNQTSMYLCASGLVGNTGELFFGEGSRLTVL.

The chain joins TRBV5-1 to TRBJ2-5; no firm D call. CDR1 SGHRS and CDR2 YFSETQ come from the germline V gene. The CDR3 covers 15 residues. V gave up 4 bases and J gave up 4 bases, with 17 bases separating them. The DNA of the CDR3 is TGCGCCAGCAGCCACCCGGACCTAACCTCAGAGACCCAGTACTTC. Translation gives CASSHPDLTSETQYF.